A single T cell receptor (beta chain) is shown here with its context. This sample stems from a study of cytomegalovirus exposure and HLA in healthy donors. Trimming took 0 bases from V and 7 from J, leaving 13 bases between them. The germline gives CDR1 LGHNA, CDR2 YNFKEQ. The CDR3 is 16 amino acids. Those who donated were healthy bone marrow donors. In the PCR, 60 Vbeta and 13 Jbeta primers were used. Sequencing used immunoSEQ multiplex PCR; TCRdb keeps in-frame clones, though not all of them. This sample has roughly 130,000 clones, with 70% to 90% found just once. This chain uses TRBV4-2 with TRBJ1-6; unclear D gene. Sequencing used PBMCs. This receptor was obtained from a woman in her 40s in good health and CMV-seronegative. The CDR3 coding sequence is TGTGCCAGCAGCCAAGATCTCGGGTCGCGGAATTCACCCCTCCACTTT. It specifies CASSQDLGSRNSPLHF.